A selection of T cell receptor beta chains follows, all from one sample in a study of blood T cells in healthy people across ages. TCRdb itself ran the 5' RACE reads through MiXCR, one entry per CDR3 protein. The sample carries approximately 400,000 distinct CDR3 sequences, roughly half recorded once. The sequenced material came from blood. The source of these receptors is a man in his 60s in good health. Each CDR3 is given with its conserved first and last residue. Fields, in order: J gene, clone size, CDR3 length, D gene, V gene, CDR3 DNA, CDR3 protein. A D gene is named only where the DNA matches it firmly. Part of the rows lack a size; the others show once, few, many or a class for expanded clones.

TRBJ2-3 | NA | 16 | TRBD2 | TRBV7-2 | TGTGCCAGCAGCTTAAGCCCGGCGGGGGGTGCGGATACGCAGTATTTT | CASSLSPAGGADTQYF
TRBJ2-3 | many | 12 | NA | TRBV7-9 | TGTGCCAGCAGCTTTGGCACAGATACGCAGTATTTT | CASSFGTDTQYF
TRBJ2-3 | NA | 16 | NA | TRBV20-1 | TGCAGTGCTAGGCTCCCCGGGGCATATAGCACAGATACGCAGTATTTT | CSARLPGAYSTDTQYF
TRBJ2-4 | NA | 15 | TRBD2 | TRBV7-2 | TGTGCCAGCAGCTCCAGGGCTAGCGGGAGGCTCGGGCAGTACTTC | CASSSRASGRLGQYF
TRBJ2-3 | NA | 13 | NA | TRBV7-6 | TGTGCCAGCAGCCGCGGGACAGCGGATACGCAGTATTTT | CASSRGTADTQYF
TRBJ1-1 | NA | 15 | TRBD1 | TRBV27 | TGTGCCAGCAGTACAAGGACAGGGATGGGCACTGAAGCTTTCTTT | CASSTRTGMGTEAFF
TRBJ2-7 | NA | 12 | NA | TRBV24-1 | TGTGCCACCAGTGATGAACAGTACGAGCAGTACTTC | CATSDEQYEQYF
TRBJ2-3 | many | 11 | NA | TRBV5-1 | TGCGCCAGCAGCTACACAGATACGCAGTATTTT | CASSYTDTQYF
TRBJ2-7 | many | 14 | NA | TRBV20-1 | TGCAGTGCTGTAAGAGGGGGTTCGGGCTACGAGCAGTACTTC | CSAVRGGSGYEQYF
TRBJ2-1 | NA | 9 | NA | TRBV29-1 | TGCAGCGTTAGCAATGAGCAGTTCTTC | CSVSNEQFF
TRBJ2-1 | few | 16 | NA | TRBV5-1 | TGCGCCAGCAGCCCCGAAATATCAAACTCCTACAATGAGCAGTTCTTC | CASSPEISNSYNEQFF
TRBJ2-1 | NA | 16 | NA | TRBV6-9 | TGTGCCAGCACTCTTCCCCAGGGAGTCGGGTACAATGAGCAGTTCTTC | CASTLPQGVGYNEQFF
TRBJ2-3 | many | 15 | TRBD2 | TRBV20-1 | TGCAGTGCTAGGGGACTAGCGGTGATCACAGATACGCAGTATTTT | CSARGLAVITDTQYF
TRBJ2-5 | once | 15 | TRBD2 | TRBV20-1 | TGCAGTGCTTTCGGACTAGCGGCCCCTGGGGAGACCCAGTACTTC | CSAFGLAAPGETQYF
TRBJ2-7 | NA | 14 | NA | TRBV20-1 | TGCAGTGCTAGGGACGAGGTAAAATACAATGAGCAGTACTTC | CSARDEVKYNEQYF
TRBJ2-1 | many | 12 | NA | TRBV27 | TGTGCCAGCAGTCGGACTGGCAATGAGCAGTTCTTC | CASSRTGNEQFF
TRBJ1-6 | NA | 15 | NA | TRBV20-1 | TGCAGTGCTGGACCCCTGCGGGGGGAAAATTCACCCCTCCACTTT | CSAGPLRGENSPLHF
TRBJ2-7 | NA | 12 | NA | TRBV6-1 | TGTGCCAGCAGTGTCGGACATTACGAGCAGTACTTC | CASSVGHYEQYF
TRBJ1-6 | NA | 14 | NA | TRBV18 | TGTGCCAGCTCACCAGAGGGGGGGAATTCACCCCTCCACTTT | CASSPEGGNSPLHF
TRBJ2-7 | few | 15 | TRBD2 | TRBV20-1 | TGCAGTGCTACCGGGGGCCTAGCGGGCACCTACGAGCAGTACTTC | CSATGGLAGTYEQYF
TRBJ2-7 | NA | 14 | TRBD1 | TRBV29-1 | TGCAGCGGGATCCCGGGACAGGGAATTTACGAGCAGTACTTC | CSGIPGQGIYEQYF
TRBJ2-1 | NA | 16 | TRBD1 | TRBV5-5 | TGTGCCAGCAGCTTGACTTGGCAGGGGGCTTACAATGAGCAGTTCTTC | CASSLTWQGAYNEQFF
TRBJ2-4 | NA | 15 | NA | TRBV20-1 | TGCAGTGCTAGAGATCTAGGGGGAGCCAAAAACATTCAGTACTTC | CSARDLGGAKNIQYF
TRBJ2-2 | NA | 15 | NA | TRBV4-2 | TGTGCCAGCAGCCCCGAGGGCCTTGACACCGGGGAGCTGTTTTTT | CASSPEGLDTGELFF
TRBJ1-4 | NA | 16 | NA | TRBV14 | TGTGCCAGCAGCCAAGATAACAGGCGGCTTGGAGAAAAACTGTTTTTT | CASSQDNRRLGEKLFF
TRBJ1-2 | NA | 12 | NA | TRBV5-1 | TGCGCCAGCAGCTTTCAAAACTATGGCTACACCTTC | CASSFQNYGYTF
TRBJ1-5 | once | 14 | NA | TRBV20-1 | TGCAGTGCTCACCGGGACACGGGAGGTCAGCCCCAGCATTTT | CSAHRDTGGQPQHF
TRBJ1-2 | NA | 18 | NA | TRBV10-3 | TGTGCCACCGCGATGACAGAAACTACAACACAGCCTAACTATGGCTACACCTTC | CATAMTETTTQPNYGYTF
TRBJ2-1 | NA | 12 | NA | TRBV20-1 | TGCAGTGCTAGTGCGGGAACCAATGAGCAGTTCTTC | CSASAGTNEQFF
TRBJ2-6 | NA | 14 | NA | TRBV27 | TGTGCCAGCAGTTACCAGGCTGGGGCCAACGTCCTGACTTTC | CASSYQAGANVLTF
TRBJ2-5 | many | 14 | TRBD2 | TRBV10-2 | TGCGCCAGCAGACTAGCGGGAGAAAAGGGGACCCAGTACTTC | CASRLAGEKGTQYF
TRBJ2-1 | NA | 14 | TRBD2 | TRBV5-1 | TGCGCCAGCAGCCCAGGGACTAGCGGGGGCCTGCAGTTCTTC | CASSPGTSGGLQFF
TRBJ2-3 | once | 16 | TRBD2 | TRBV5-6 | TGTGCCAGCAGCTCGACAACTAGCGGGAGAATCGATACGCAGTATTTT | CASSSTTSGRIDTQYF
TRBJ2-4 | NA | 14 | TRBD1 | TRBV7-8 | TGTGCCAGCAGCGGCAGGGGGTTCAAAAACATTCAGTACTTC | CASSGRGFKNIQYF
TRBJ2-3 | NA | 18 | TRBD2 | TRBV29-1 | TGCAGCGTTGATTCAGGGCCGCTAGCGGGGCCTAGCACAGATACGCAGTATTTT | CSVDSGPLAGPSTDTQYF
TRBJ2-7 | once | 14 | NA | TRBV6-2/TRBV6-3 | TGTGCCAGCGGACGCCCGGGCTTTACCTACGAGCAGTACTTC | CASGRPGFTYEQYF
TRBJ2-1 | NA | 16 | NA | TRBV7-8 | TGTGCCAGCAGCTTAGGAAGGGCGGGCCGCTACAATGAGCAGTTCTTC | CASSLGRAGRYNEQFF
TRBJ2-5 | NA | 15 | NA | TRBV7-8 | TGTGCCAGCAGCTTACAGGCCGGGTTGCGAGAGACCCAGTACTTC | CASSLQAGLRETQYF
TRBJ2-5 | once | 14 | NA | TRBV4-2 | TGTGCCAGCAGCCCCACGGACGTATTGGAGACCCAGTACTTC | CASSPTDVLETQYF
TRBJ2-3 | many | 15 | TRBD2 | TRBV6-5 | TGTGCCAGCAGTTCTAGCGGGAGTCACGCAGATACGCAGTATTTT | CASSSSGSHADTQYF
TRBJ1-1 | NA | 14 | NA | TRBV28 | TGTGCCACCATCCTACTAAGGGAAGTGGGTGAAGCTTTCTTT | CATILLREVGEAFF
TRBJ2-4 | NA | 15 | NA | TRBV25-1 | TGTGCCAGCAGTGAAGTCAAAGTAGCCAAAAACATTCAGTACTTC | CASSEVKVAKNIQYF
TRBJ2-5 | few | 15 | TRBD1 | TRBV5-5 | TGTGCCAGCAGACTAACCCCAGGGGGCCGAGAGACCCAGTACTTC | CASRLTPGGRETQYF
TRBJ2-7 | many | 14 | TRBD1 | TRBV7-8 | TGTGCCAGCAGCTTAACCGACAGGGCCTACGAGCAGTACTTC | CASSLTDRAYEQYF
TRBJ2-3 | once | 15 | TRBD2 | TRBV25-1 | TGTGCCAGCGGACTAGCGGGGGCTGGGGCAGATACGCAGTATTTT | CASGLAGAGADTQYF
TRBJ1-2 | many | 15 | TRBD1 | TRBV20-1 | TGCAGTGCTAAGGCGTCGGGACAGGGGGGCTATGGCTACACCTTC | CSAKASGQGGYGYTF
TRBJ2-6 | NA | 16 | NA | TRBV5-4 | TGTGCCTGCAGTCCCGACAGCCGGTCTGGGGCCAACGTCCTGACTTTC | CACSPDSRSGANVLTF
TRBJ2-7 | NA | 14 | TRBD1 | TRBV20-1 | TGCAGTGCTAGAGCGACAGGGTCCATGGTCGAGCAGTACTTC | CSARATGSMVEQYF
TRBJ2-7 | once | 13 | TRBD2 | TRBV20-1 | TGCAGTACTCCTATAGCGGGGGACTACGAGCAGTACTTC | CSTPIAGDYEQYF
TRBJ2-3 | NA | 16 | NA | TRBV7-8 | TGTGCCAGCAGCTGGCAGTCCAGAAGTGCGGCAGATACGCAGTATTTT | CASSWQSRSAADTQYF
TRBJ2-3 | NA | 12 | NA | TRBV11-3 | TGTGCCAGCAGCTCCGGGGTTTCTACGCAGTATTTT | CASSSGVSTQYF
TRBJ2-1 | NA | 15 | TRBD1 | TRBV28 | TGTGCCAGCAGGTCTGGGGACAGGGGTCACAATGAGCAGTTCTTC | CASRSGDRGHNEQFF
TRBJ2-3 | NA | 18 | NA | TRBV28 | TGTGCCAGCAGTTTGGTCAGGGAGATGGCGGCTAGCGCAGATACGCAGTATTTT | CASSLVREMAASADTQYF
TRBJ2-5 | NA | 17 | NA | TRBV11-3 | TGTGCCAGCAGCTTAGGCCTGGGGAAGACAGGCCAAGAGACCCAGTACTTC | CASSLGLGKTGQETQYF
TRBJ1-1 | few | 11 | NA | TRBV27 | TGTGCCAGTGTTGGGGTCGACGAAGCTTTCTTT | CASVGVDEAFF
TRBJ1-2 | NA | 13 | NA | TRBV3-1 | TGTGCCAGCAGCCATACACCTAACTATGGCCACACCTTC | CASSHTPNYGHTF
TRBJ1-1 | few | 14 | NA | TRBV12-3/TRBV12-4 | TGTGCCAGCACTCACGGCCCAGCTAACACTGAAGCTTTCTTT | CASTHGPANTEAFF